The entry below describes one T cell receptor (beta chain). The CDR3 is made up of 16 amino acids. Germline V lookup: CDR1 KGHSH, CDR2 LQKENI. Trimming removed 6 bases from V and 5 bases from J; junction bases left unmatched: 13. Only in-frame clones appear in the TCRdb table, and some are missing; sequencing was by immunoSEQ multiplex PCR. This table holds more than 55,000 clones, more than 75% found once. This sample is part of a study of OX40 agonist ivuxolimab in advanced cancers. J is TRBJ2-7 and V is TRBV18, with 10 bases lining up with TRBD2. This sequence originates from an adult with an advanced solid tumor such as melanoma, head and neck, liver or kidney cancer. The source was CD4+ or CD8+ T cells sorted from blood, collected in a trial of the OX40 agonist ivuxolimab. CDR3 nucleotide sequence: TGTGCCAGCTCCCTGGGCGCTAGCGGGAGTACCGACGAGCAGTACTTC. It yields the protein CASSLGASGSTDEQYF.